Listed below are T cell receptor beta chains from one sample, sequenced in a study of T cells in Graves' hyperthyroidism and ophthalmopathy. Via MiXCR, TCRdb re-called the multiplex PCR reads, giving one row per CDR3 protein. The table includes 350,000 to 500,000 distinct CDR3 sequences, around 15% detected once. The sample consisted of blood. These receptor sequences come from a woman aged 18-29 years with Graves' hyperthyroidism. CDR3s include the opening cysteine and the closing phenylalanine or tryptophan. D genes are given only for firm matches. Size is stated for part of the rows, as once, few or many counts, or as a class when the clone is expanded.

TRBJ2-2 | - | TRBV2 | many | CASSGRSNTGELFF | TGTGCCAGCAGTGGCAGGTCGAACACCGGGGAGCTGTTTTTT
TRBJ1-6 | - | TRBV2 | - | CASSESRPGQGNSPLHF | TGTGCCAGCAGTGAATCGCGGCCGGGTCAGGGAAATTCACCCCTCCACTTT
TRBJ2-3 | - | TRBV13 | - | CASSGAGQFTDTQYF | TGTGCCAGCAGCGGAGCGGGACAGTTCACAGATACGCAGTATTTT
TRBJ1-1 | - | TRBV30 | many | CAWSGAVTEAFF | TGTGCCTGGAGTGGTGCTGTGACTGAAGCTTTCTTT
TRBJ2-1 | - | TRBV24-1 | many | CATSDVGREQFF | TGTGCCACCAGTGATGTTGGAAGGGAGCAGTTCTTC
TRBJ1-6 | - | TRBV24-1 | - | CATSDGTYNSPLHF | TGTGCCACCAGTGATGGGACCTATAATTCACCCCTCCACTTT
TRBJ2-1 | TRBD2 | TRBV29-1 | many | CSVRPSGAYNEQFF | TGCAGCGTTAGGCCCAGCGGGGCTTACAATGAGCAGTTCTTC
TRBJ2-1 | - | TRBV19 | once | CASSRGYNGEQFF | TGTGCCAGTAGTCGGGGATATAATGGTGAGCAGTTCTTC
TRBJ1-5 | - | TRBV12-3/TRBV12-4 | many | CASSYGSNQPQHF | TGTGCCAGCAGTTATGGGAGCAATCAGCCCCAGCATTTT
TRBJ2-7 | TRBD1 | TRBV10-3 | few | CATRDREYEQYF | TGTGCCACCAGGGACAGGGAATACGAGCAGTACTTC
TRBJ1-6 | - | TRBV20-1 | many | CSARVGGGGINSPLHF | TGCAGTGCTAGAGTCGGGGGGGGTGGTATAAATTCACCCCTCCACTTT
TRBJ1-1 | - | TRBV6-1 | - | CASIEGNMNTEAFF | TGTGCCAGCATCGAGGGAAACATGAACACTGAAGCTTTCTTT
TRBJ2-1 | - | TRBV10-1 | - | CASSEDGFRGFDEQFF | TGCGCCAGCAGTGAGGACGGTTTTCGGGGATTCGATGAGCAGTTCTTC
TRBJ2-4 | - | TRBV24-1 | - | CATSDFGGLAKNIQYF | TGTGCCACCAGTGATTTCGGGGGGCTGGCCAAAAACATTCAGTACTTC
TRBJ2-1 | - | TRBV3-1 | - | CASSLSEKEYNEQFF | TGTGCCAGCAGCCTCAGCGAAAAGGAGTACAATGAGCAGTTCTTC
TRBJ2-7 | - | TRBV3-1 | few | CASSQDRGAVGRYEQYF | TGTGCCAGCAGCCAAGATCGGGGAGCGGTTGGTAGGTACGAGCAGTACTTC
TRBJ1-2 | - | TRBV28 | many | CASMSSGYTF | TGTGCCAGCATGTCGAGCGGCTACACCTTC
TRBJ2-7 | - | TRBV20-1 | many | CSASGKVEQYF | TGCAGTGCTAGCGGGAAGGTCGAGCAGTACTTC
TRBJ2-7 | TRBD1 | TRBV28 | many | CASSLYPPDRLYEQYF | TGTGCCAGCAGTTTATACCCCCCGGACAGGTTGTACGAGCAGTACTTC
TRBJ2-2 | - | TRBV12-3/TRBV12-4 | few | CASSFARPQSTGELFF | TGTGCCAGCAGTTTTGCCAGGCCCCAGAGCACCGGGGAGCTGTTTTTT
TRBJ1-5 | - | TRBV28 | many | CASSFGGANQPQHF | TGTGCCAGCAGTTTCGGAGGGGCCAATCAGCCCCAGCATTTT
TRBJ1-1 | - | TRBV4-1 | few | CASSQDDPGGPFGPSMNTEAFF | TGCGCCAGCAGCCAAGATGATCCGGGGGGCCCCTTCGGACCCTCGATGAACACTGAAGCTTTCTTT
TRBJ2-1 | TRBD1 | TRBV11-3 | - | CASSARIRTGINEQFF | TGTGCCAGCAGCGCCAGGATAAGGACAGGGATCAATGAGCAGTTCTTC
TRBJ2-3 | - | TRBV6-6 | many | CASSYLQSWSDTQYF | TGTGCCAGCAGTTACCTACAGAGCTGGTCGGATACGCAGTATTTT
TRBJ1-1 | - | TRBV11-2 | - | CASSNNLGRSEAFF | TGTGCCAGCAGCAATAATCTGGGACGGTCTGAAGCTTTCTTT
TRBJ1-3 | - | TRBV6-1 | few | CASRKDSSSGNTIYF | TGTGCCAGCAGAAAGGACAGTAGCTCTGGAAACACCATATATTTT
TRBJ2-6 | - | TRBV27 | - | CASSFSFRGGGANVLTF | TGTGCCAGCAGTTTCTCTTTTCGGGGCGGTGGGGCCAACGTCCTGACTTTC
TRBJ2-3 | - | TRBV5-1 | - | CASSLEGVPPDTQYF | TGCGCCAGCAGCTTGGAGGGAGTCCCCCCAGATACGCAGTATTTT
TRBJ2-7 | TRBD1 | TRBV9 | - | CASSLGQGPTYEQYF | TGTGCCAGCAGCCTGGGACAGGGGCCCACCTACGAGCAGTACTTC
TRBJ1-1 | - | TRBV28 | many | CASSLAQGRKNTEAFF | TGTGCCAGCAGTTTAGCCCAAGGCAGGAAAAACACTGAAGCTTTCTTT
TRBJ2-3 | - | TRBV24-1 | many | CATSDSTGGDTQYF | TGTGCCACCAGTGATTCGACCGGAGGAGATACGCAGTATTTT
TRBJ2-7 | - | TRBV6-2/TRBV6-3 | few | CASSGGTSYEQYF | TGTGCCAGCAGTGGTGGCACCTCCTACGAGCAGTACTTC
TRBJ1-1 | - | TRBV6-1 | many | CASRPPRGGNTEAFF | TGTGCCAGCAGACCTCCCAGGGGCGGAAACACTGAAGCTTTCTTT
TRBJ2-3 | TRBD2 | TRBV20-1 | many | CSASSSGRDPDTQYF | TGCAGTGCTTCGTCTAGCGGGAGGGACCCAGATACGCAGTATTTT
TRBJ1-2 | - | TRBV20-1 | - | CSAYAGGGYGYTF | TGCAGTGCGTATGCCGGGGGCGGGTATGGCTACACCTTC
TRBJ2-7 | - | TRBV6-4 | - | CASSDIYEQYF | TGTGCCAGCAGCGACATATACGAGCAGTACTTC
TRBJ2-3 | - | TRBV20-1 | many | CSARGLASWGSTDTQYF | TGCAGTGCTAGAGGGCTAGCTAGCTGGGGATCCACAGATACGCAGTATTTT
TRBJ1-5 | - | TRBV6-1 | many | CASSQNYNQPQHF | TGTGCCAGCAGTCAAAATTACAATCAGCCCCAGCATTTT
TRBJ2-1 | TRBD2 | TRBV12-5 | many | CASGVAGSSYNEQFF | TGTGCTAGTGGCGTAGCGGGCAGCTCCTACAATGAGCAGTTCTTC
TRBJ2-1 | - | TRBV20-1 | - | CSAPDVIGSGNEQFF | TGCAGTGCTCCCGACGTGATTGGGAGTGGCAATGAGCAGTTCTTC
TRBJ2-7 | TRBD2 | TRBV20-1 | many | CSASPGLAGGYEQYF | TGCAGTGCTAGCCCGGGACTAGCGGGAGGGTACGAGCAGTACTTC
TRBJ2-6 | - | TRBV18 | - | CASSPPDISGANVLTF | TGTGCCAGCTCACCACCGGATATCTCTGGGGCCAACGTCCTGACTTTC
TRBJ1-4 | TRBD1 | TRBV6-1 | once | CASREQGVGEKLFF | TGTGCCAGCAGGGAACAGGGGGTTGGGGAAAAACTGTTTTTT
TRBJ2-1 | - | TRBV7-8 | many | CASSLALGLDEQFF | TGTGCCAGCAGCTTAGCTTTAGGTTTGGATGAGCAGTTCTTC
TRBJ1-4 | - | TRBV29-1 | - | CSVAYNEKLFF | TGCAGCGTCGCGTATAATGAAAAACTGTTTTTT